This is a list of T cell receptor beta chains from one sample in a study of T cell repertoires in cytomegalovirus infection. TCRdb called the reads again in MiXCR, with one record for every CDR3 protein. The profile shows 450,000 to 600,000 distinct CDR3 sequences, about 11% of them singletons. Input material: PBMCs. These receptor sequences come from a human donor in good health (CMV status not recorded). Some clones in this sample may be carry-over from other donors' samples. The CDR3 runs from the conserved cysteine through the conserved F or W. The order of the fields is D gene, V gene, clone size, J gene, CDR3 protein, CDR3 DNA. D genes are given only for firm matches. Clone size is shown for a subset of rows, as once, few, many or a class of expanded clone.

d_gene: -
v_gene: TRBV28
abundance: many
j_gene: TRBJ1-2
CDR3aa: CASSSTVRHGYTF
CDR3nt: TGTGCCAGCAGTTCGACAGTACGGCATGGCTACACCTTC

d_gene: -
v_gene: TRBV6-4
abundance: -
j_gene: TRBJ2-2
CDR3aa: CASSDRGANTGELFF
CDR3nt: TGTGCCAGCAGTGACAGGGGGGCGAACACCGGGGAGCTGTTTTTT

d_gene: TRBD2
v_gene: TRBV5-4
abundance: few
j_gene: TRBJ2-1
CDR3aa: CASSSNRAGGEQFF
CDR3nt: TGTGCCAGCAGCTCCAACAGAGCCGGGGGGGAGCAGTTCTTC

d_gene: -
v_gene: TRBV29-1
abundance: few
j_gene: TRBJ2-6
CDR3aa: CSVEDLGANVLTF
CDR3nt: TGCAGCGTTGAAGATCTTGGGGCCAACGTCCTGACTTTC

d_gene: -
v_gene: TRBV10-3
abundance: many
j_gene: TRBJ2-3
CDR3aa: CAISESREDTQYF
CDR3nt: TGTGCCATCAGTGAGTCGCGGGAAGATACGCAGTATTTT

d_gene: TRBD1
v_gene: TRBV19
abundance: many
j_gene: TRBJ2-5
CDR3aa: CASSTARQGETQYF
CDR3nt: TGTGCCAGTAGTACCGCCCGACAGGGAGAGACCCAGTACTTC

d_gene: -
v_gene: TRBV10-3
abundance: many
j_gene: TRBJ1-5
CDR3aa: CAISRDGLNQPQHF
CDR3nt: TGTGCCATCAGCCGGGACGGGCTCAATCAGCCCCAGCATTTT

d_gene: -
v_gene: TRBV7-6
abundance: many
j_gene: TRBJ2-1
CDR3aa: CASSRGVENEQFF
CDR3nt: TGTGCTAGCAGCAGAGGGGTTGAAAATGAGCAGTTCTTC

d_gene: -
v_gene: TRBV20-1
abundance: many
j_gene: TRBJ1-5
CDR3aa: CSAPPPGQPQHF
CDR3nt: TGCAGTGCTCCACCCCCGGGACAGCCCCAGCATTTT

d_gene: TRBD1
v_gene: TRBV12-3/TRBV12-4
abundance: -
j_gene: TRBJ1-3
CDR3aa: CASSGVDREGGNTIYF
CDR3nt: TGTGCCTCCAGCGGGGTAGACAGGGAAGGTGGAAACACCATATATTTT

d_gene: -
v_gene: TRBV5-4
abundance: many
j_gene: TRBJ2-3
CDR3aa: CASSRKGEVQDTQYF
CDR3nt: TGTGCCAGCAGTCGGAAGGGGGAGGTGCAAGATACGCAGTATTTT

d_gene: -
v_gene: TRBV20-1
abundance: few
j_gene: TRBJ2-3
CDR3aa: CSASREGGDTQYF
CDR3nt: TGCAGTGCTAGCCGAGAGGGGGGAGATACGCAGTATTTT

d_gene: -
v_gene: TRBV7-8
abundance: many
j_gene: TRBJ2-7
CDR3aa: CASSLGQGLGEQYF
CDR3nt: TGTGCCAGCAGCTTAGGGCAGGGCCTAGGGGAGCAGTACTTC

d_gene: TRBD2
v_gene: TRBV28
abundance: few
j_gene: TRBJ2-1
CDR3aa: CASSITSGSLGEQFF
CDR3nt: TGTGCCAGCAGTATAACTAGCGGGAGTTTGGGTGAGCAGTTCTTC

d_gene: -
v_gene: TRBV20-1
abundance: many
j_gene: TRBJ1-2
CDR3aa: CSARTLYGYTF
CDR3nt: TGCAGTGCTAGAACCCTCTATGGCTACACCTTC

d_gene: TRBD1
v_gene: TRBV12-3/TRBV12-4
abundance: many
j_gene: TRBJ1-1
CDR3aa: CASSRTGQFPGAFF
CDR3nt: TGTGCCAGCAGCCGAACGGGACAGTTCCCAGGGGCTTTCTTT

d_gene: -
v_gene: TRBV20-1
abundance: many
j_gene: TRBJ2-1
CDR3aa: CSARRNEQFF
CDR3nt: TGCAGTGCCCGCCGGAATGAGCAGTTCTTC

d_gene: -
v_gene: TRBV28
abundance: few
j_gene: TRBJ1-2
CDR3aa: CASMAGSGDGYTF
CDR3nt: TGTGCCAGCATGGCGGGGTCCGGAGATGGCTACACCTTC

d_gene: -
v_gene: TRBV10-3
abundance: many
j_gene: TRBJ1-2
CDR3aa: CAIRGIGSYGYTF
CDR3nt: TGTGCCATCAGAGGTATAGGGAGCTATGGCTACACCTTC

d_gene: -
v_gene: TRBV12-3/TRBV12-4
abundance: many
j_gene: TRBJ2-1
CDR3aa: CASSLGLIEQFF
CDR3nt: TGTGCCAGCAGTTTAGGCCTAATAGAGCAGTTCTTC

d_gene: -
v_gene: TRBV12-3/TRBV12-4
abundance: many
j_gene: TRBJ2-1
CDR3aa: CASSFFGLGYRGNEQFF
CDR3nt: TGTGCCAGCAGTTTTTTTGGGTTGGGCTACCGGGGTAATGAGCAGTTCTTC

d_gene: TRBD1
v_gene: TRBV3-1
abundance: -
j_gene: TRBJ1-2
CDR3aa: CASRVTTGTGFFGYTF
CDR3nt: TGTGCCAGCAGGGTCACTACCGGGACAGGCTTCTTTGGCTACACCTTC

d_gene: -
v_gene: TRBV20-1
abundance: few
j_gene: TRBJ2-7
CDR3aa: CSARGNGFSYEQYF
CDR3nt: TGCAGTGCTAGAGGAAATGGATTTTCCTACGAGCAGTACTTC

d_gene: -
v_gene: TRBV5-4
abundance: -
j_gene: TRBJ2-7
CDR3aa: CASSLATGPTYEQYF
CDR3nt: TGTGCCAGCAGCTTGGCCACGGGGCCTACCTACGAGCAGTACTTC

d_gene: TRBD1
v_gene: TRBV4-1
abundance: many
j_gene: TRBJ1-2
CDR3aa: CASSQVYTGGRYTF
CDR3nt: TGCGCCAGCAGCCAAGTATATACAGGGGGCCGCTACACCTTC

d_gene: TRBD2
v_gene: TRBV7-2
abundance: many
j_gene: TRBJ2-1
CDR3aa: CASRRYSEASGRSEQFF
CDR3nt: TGTGCCAGCAGAAGATACAGTGAGGCTAGCGGGAGATCTGAGCAGTTCTTC

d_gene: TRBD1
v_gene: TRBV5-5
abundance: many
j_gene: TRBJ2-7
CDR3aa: CASSSNLRDRSSYEQYF
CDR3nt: TGTGCCAGCAGCTCGAATTTACGGGACAGGAGCTCCTACGAGCAGTACTTC

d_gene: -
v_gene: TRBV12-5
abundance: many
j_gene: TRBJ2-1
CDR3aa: CASGLGGRANEQFF
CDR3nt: TGTGCTAGTGGTTTGGGAGGCCGGGCGAACGAGCAGTTCTTC

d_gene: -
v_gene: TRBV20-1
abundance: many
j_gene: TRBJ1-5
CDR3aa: CSGAGYREKDAYSNQPQHF
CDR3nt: TGCAGTGGGGCGGGCTATCGAGAGAAAGACGCTTATAGCAATCAGCCCCAGCATTTT

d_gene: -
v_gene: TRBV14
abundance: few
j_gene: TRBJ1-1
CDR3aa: CASSQDFGGLNTEAFF
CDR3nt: TGTGCCAGCAGCCAAGATTTCGGAGGGTTGAACACTGAAGCTTTCTTT

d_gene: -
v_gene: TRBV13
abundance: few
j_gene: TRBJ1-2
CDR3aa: CASSIGLQNYGYTF
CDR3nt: TGTGCCAGCTCCATCGGACTCCAAAACTATGGCTACACCTTC

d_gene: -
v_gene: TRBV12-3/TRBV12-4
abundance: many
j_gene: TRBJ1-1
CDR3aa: CASMDLRQNTEAFF
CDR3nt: TGTGCCAGCATGGATTTACGCCAGAACACTGAAGCTTTCTTT